The present entry profiles one TCR beta chain with its context. Which antigen it targets is not known. Qualities for individual bases were not recorded, and no much larger clone is one base off. These data belong to a study of blood T cells in healthy people across ages (dated by TCRdb to the mid-2010s). For the study in its entirety: In model experiments, template switching captured about one uniquely barcoded TCR beta cDNA molecule for every two T cells. To track age-related changes in TCR beta repertoire diversity, the study relied on deep sequencing normalized with unique cDNA molecular identifiers. The donors were divided into four age groups: young (average approximately 17 years), middle-aged (over 35), aged (approximately 64) and long-lived (about 80). To avoid experimental bias, donors of different ages were distributed randomly across sequencing lanes. Using the same blood draw, the study looked at two additional independent replicas of 1 million unique cDNA reads for two donors, one aged 18 to 30 and the other aged 80 or older. The research as a whole found: Donor CMV infection status was unknown, potentially confounding age-related changes in expanded clonotypes. Total diversity estimates from one million sequenced T cells were considered lower bounds and underestimates. There was a strong correlation between observed TCR beta diversity and the percentage of naive T cells measured by flow cytometry. Observed TCR beta diversity per million T cells fell roughly linearly with age, and a significant reduction was already apparent by age around 39. Conclusive comparison of naive and antigen-experienced compartments was prevented by the profiling of bulk unsorted PBMCs. The long-lived group showed more naive CD4+ T cells, fewer expanded clones and increased TCR diversity than the aged group, suggesting age selection.

The library was made by 5' RACE. Sequencing was performed on an Illumina HiSeq 2500. A second about 6 to 11 cycle PCR used a sample-barcoded 5' primer and a J-beta primer mix. Each TCR beta cDNA molecule received a unique molecular identifier from a template-switch 5' adaptor carrying 12 random nucleotides. Each sample yielded at least 3 million CDR3-containing paired-end reads. First-strand cDNA synthesis was performed from all RNA using the Mint cDNA synthesis kit, with priming by a TRBC-specific oligonucleotide. Following uracil-DNA glycosylase treatment, a first 18-cycle PCR with universal primers M1SS and BC2_uni_R was performed on all cDNA. Per the authors' processing: Each sample was normalized by randomly selecting 1 million high-quality reads, each carrying a distinct molecular identifier. Reads with shared molecular identifiers were discarded instead of being binned into consensus sequences. MiTCR, set to a Q25 quality threshold and the strictest error-elimination algorithm, was used for CDR3 identification, clonotype clustering and error correction. Lower-bound total TCR beta diversity was estimated with a nonparametric unseen species model using Euler transformation. The public reads were reanalyzed by TCRdb: fastp trimming at Q25, MiXCR alignment, in-frame beta chains only. Duplicate CDR3 protein sequences are folded into a single record with the most common DNA and genes. The V and J calls were determined by TCRdb, not by the authors. The sample profile shows 650,000 to 1,000,000 distinct CDR3 sequences; approximately 35% of them were found once. 10% to 15% of the sample comes from the top ten.

The 39 donors, aged 6 to 90 years, were systemically healthy Caucasian individuals from Russia. About 10 milliliters of peripheral blood were drawn from each donor into EDTA-treated Vacutainer tubes. Ficoll-Paque density-gradient centrifugation was used to isolate PBMCs, with at least 6.5 million per sample. Total RNA, at least 6 micrograms per sample, was extracted from PBMCs with Trizol reagent. For every donor, flow cytometry on a PBMC aliquot measured the percentage of naive CD45RAhigh/CD27high T cells. Cut back by 8 bases and 5 bases, the V and J ends lie 26 bases apart. As encoded in the germline V gene, CDR1 is LGHNA while CDR2 is YNFKEQ. Measured from the cysteine to the phenylalanine, the CDR3 is 17 residues long. The sequence is cut down to CDR3 DNA, 51 bases in frame from base 1.

Material for sequencing was blood. This receptor was taken from a man aged 18 to 35 in good health. The sequence is built from TRBV4-2 and TRBJ2-3; TRBD2 could be the D gene, as 6 bases match. The CDR3 protein: CASRHQPGTDGRDTQYF. The DNA sequence is as follows: TGTGCCAGCCGTCATCAGCCGGGGACCGACGGGAGAGATACGCAGTATTTT.